The T cell receptor (beta chain) under discussion was sequenced for a study of T cell responses to AZD1222 COVID-19 vaccine. Method: immunoSEQ multiplex PCR; TCRdb's copy keeps in-frame clones and lacks some. The table lists roughly 160,000 clones, about nine tenths of them singletons. Germline V lookup: CDR1 ENHRY, CDR2 SYGVKD. The CDR3 extends over 16 amino acids. V dropped 2 bases and J dropped 2 bases, with 15 bases sitting between them. The rearrangement uses TRBV10-3 and TRBJ1-2; tentatively, D is TRBD1 (6 bases). Here the sequenced sample was peripheral blood, taken on day 0 of AZD1222 vaccination. The TCR comes from an adult in good health. The CDR3 loop is CAISEHGGQRNYGYTF. The DNA for the CDR3 is TGTGCCATCAGTGAGCATGGGGGACAAAGAAACTATGGCTACACCTTC.